These 6 T cell receptor beta chains share one sample of origin, sequenced in a study of blood T cells in healthy people across ages. Together with a sample-barcoded 5' primer, a J-beta primer mix was included in a second PCR lasting 7 to 11 cycles. TCRdb recomputed calls from the 5' RACE reads with MiXCR, one row per CDR3 protein. Among more than 1.4 million distinct CDR3 sequences listed, around 42% were seen once. Sample: blood. Source of these receptors: a woman in her late teens or twenties in good health.

This clonotype was picked up a small number of times. The genes are TRBV6-4 and TRBJ1-2; D is uncertain. The CDR3 covers 15 residues. Trimming took 3 bases from V and 2 from J, leaving 13 bases between them. Germline V gives CDR1 MRHNA, CDR2 SNTAGT. The CDR3 DNA reads as TGTGCCAGCAGTGATGGGTCGGCAATCAACTATGGCTACACCTTC. It is translated as CASSDGSAINYGYTF.

The rearrangement links TRBV24-1 to TRBJ2-1; TRBD2 matches 10 bases. The germline V gene has CDR1 KGHDR and CDR2 SFDVKD. J was trimmed by 2 bases and V by 2 bases; bases with no gene match: 2. This CDR3 has 16 amino acids. The CDR3 region has the DNA TGTGCCACCAGTGATTCAGCGGGAGGGACCTACAATGAGCAGTTCTTC. It encodes CATSDSAGGTYNEQFF.

In its sample, this clonotype was seen a few times. This rearrangement joins TRBV20-1 to TRBJ1-1, with D perhaps matching TRBD1 (5 bases). The CDR3 consists of 11 residues. V shed 6 bases and J shed 8 bases, with 13 bases lying between them. CDR1 is DFQATT, CDR2 SNEGSKA, per germline (reference sequence). The CDR3 region has the DNA TGCAGTGCCGGGGACGGTCCAGAAGCTTTCTTT. This translates into CSAGDGPEAFF.

V usage is TRBV3-1 and J usage is TRBJ2-5; D uncertain. V was cut by 1 base and J by 11 bases, with 11 bases left in between. The CDR3 is 12 amino acids. Germline lookup yields CDR1 LGHDT and CDR2 YNNKEL (reference sequence). The CDR3 here is CASSQGAVKQYF. DNA for the CDR3: TGTGCCAGCAGCCAAGGGGCCGTAAAGCAGTACTTC.

This clonotype was found a few times. J is TRBJ2-7 and V is TRBV9, with D perhaps TRBD2 (5 bases). The CDR3 extends over 16 amino acids. Trimming shortened V by 0 bases and J by 2 bases, and 15 bases separated the two germline ends. Germline loops: CDR1 SGDLS, CDR2 YYNGEE. The CDR3 sequence is CASSVAASSTTYEQYF. CDR3 nucleotide sequence: TGTGCCAGCAGCGTAGCTGCTTCCTCGACTACCTACGAGCAGTACTTC.

This clonotype was seen repeatedly, ten times or more. V and J are TRBV7-2 and TRBJ2-7; TRBD2 matches 10 bases. This CDR3 is 15 amino acids long. The germline CDR1 and CDR2 sequences are SGHTA and FQGNSA. Trimming took 6 bases from V and 7 from J; bases not matched to a gene: 12. CDR3 protein: CASSLLAGVSNEQYF. CDR3 nucleotide sequence: TGTGCCAGCAGTCTGCTAGCGGGAGTGTCCAATGAGCAGTACTTC.